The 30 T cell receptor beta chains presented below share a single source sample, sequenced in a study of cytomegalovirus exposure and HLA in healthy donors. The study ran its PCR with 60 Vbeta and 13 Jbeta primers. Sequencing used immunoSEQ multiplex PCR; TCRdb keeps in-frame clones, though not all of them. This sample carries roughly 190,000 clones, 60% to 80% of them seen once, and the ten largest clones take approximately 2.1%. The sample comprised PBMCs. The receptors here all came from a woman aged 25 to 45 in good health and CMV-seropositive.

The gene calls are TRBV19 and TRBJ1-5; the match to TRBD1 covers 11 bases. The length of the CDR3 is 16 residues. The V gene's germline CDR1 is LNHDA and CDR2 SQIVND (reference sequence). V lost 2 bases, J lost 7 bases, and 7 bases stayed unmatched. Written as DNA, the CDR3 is TGTGCCAGTAGTATAACTTGGGACAGGGGGGAGCAGCCCCAGCATTTT. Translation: CASSITWDRGEQPQHF.

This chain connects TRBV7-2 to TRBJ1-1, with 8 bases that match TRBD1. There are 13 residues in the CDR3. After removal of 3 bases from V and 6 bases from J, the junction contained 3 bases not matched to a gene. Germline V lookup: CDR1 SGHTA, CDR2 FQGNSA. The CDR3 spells CASSFQGAAEAFF. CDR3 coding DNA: TGTGCCAGCAGCTTTCAGGGGGCAGCTGAAGCTTTCTTT.

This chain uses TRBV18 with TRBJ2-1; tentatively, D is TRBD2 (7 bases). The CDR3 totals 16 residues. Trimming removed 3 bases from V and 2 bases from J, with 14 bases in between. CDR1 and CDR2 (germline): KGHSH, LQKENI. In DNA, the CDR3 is TGTGCCAGCTCACCTGTGGCGGGGGCCACCTACAATGAGCAGTTCTTC. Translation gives CASSPVAGATYNEQFF.

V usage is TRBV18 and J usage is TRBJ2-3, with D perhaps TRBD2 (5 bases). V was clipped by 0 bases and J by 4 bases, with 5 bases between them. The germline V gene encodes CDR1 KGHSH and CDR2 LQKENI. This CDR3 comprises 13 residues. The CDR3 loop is CASSPPGADTQYF. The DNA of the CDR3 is TGTGCCAGCTCACCACCCGGGGCAGATACGCAGTATTTT.

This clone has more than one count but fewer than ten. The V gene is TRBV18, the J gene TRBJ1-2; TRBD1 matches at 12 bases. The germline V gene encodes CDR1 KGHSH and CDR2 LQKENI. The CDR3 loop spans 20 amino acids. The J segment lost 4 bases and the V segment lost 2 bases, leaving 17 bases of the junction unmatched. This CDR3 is CASSPILPGQGAENSYGYTF. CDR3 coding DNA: TGTGCCAGCTCACCAATACTACCGGGACAGGGGGCGGAGAACAGCTATGGCTACACCTTC.

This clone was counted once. CDR3 sequence (DNA): TGTGCCAGCAGCCGTCAGGTGAACACTGAAGCTTTCTTT. It codes for CASSRQVNTEAFF. This chain uses TRBV7-2 with TRBJ1-1; D remains unclear. Germline V gene lookup returns CDR1 SGHTA and CDR2 FQGNSA. Trimming left V 5 bases short and J 0 bases short, with 7 bases between. This CDR3 is 13 amino acids long.

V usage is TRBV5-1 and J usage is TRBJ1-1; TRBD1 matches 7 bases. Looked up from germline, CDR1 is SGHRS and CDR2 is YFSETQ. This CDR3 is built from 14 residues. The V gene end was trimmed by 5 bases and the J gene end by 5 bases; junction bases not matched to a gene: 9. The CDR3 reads CASSSTGVGTEAFF. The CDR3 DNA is TGCGCCAGCAGTTCTACAGGGGTAGGGACTGAAGCTTTCTTT.

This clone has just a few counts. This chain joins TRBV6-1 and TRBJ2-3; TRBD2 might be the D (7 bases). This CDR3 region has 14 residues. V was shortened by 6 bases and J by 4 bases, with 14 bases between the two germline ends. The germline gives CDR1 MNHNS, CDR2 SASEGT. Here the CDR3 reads CASSEGGAADTQYF. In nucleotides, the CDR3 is TGTGCCAGCAGCGAGGGGGGGGCCGCAGATACGCAGTATTTT.

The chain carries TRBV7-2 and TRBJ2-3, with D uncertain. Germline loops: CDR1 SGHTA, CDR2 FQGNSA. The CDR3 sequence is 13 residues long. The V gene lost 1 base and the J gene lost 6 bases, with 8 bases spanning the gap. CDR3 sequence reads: CASSLELMDTQYF. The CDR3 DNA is TGTGCCAGCAGCTTAGAGCTGATGGATACGCAGTATTTT.

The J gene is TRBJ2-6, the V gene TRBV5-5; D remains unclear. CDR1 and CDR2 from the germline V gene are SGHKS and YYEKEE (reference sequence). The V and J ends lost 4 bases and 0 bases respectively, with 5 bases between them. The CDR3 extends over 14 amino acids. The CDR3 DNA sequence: TGTGCCAGCAGCCTCTACTCTGGGGCCAACGTCCTGACTTTC. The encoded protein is CASSLYSGANVLTF. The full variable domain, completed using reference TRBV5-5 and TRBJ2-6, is DAGVTQSPTHLIKTRGQQVTLRCSPISGHKSVSWYQQVLGQGPQFIFQYYEKEERGRGNFPDRFSARQFPNYSSELNVNALLLGDSALYLCASSLYSGANVLTFGAGSRLTVL.

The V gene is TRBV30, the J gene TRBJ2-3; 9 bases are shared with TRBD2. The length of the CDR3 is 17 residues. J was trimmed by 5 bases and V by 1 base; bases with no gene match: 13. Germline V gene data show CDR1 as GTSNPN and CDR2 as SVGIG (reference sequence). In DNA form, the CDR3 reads TGTGCCTGGAGTGGGGGCGGGGGGGCCCTGGGGGTAGATACGCAGTATTTT. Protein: CAWSGGGGALGVDTQYF. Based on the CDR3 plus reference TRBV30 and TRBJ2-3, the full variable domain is SQTIHQWPATLVQPVGSPLSLECTVEGTSNPNLYWYRQAAGRGLQLLFYSVGIGQISSEVPQNLSASRPQDRQFILSSKKLLLSDSGFYLCAWSGGGGALGVDTQYFGPGTRLTVL.

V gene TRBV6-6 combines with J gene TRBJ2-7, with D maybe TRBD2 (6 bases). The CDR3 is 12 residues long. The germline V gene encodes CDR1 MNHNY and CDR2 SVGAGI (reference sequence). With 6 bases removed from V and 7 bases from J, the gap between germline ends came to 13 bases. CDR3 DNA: TGTGCCAGCAGCCCTATGGCGGGGGAGCAGTACTTC. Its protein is CASSPMAGEQYF.

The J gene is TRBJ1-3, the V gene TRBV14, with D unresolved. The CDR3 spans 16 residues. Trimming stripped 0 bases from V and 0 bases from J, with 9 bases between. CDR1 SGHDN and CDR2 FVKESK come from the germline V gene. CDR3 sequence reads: CASSQDRLSSGNTIYF. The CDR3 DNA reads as TGTGCCAGCAGCCAAGACCGACTGAGCTCTGGAAACACCATATATTTT.

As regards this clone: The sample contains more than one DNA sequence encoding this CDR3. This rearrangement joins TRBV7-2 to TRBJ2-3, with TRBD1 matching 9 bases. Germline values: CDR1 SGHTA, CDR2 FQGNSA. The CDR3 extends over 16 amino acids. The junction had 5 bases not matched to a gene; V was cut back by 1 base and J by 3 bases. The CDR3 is CASSLVGTGSTDTQYF. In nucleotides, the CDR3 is TGTGCCAGCAGCTTAGTTGGGACAGGGAGTACAGATACGCAGTATTTT.

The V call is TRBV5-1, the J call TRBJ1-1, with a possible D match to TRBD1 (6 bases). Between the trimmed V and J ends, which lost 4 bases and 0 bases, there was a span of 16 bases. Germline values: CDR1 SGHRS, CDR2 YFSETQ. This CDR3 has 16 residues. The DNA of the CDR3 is TGCGCCAGCAGCGGATCGACAGGTCTCCTGAACACTGAAGCTTTCTTT. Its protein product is CASSGSTGLLNTEAFF.

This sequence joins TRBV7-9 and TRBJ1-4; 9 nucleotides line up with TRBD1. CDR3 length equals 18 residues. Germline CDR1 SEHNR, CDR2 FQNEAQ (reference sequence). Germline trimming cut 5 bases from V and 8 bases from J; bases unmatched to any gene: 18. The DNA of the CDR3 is TGTGCCAGCAGCCTGAGGGGACAGGGATTCGCAGGTCGGGAAAAACTGTTTTTT. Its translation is CASSLRGQGFAGREKLFF.

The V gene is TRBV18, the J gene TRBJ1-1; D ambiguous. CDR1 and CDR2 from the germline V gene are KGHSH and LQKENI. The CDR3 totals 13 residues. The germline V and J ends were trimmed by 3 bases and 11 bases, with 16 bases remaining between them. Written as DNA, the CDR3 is TGTGCCAGCTCACCCCAGCTGGAGGATGGGGCTTTCTTT. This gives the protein CASSPQLEDGAFF.

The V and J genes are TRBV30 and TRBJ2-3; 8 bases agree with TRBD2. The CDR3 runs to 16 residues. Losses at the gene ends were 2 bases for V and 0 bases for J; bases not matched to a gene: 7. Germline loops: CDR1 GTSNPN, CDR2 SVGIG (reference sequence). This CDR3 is CAWSYQAGGSTDTQYF. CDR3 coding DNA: TGTGCCTGGAGTTATCAGGCGGGGGGAAGCACAGATACGCAGTATTTT. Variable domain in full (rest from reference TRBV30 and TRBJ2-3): SQTIHQWPATLVQPVGSPLSLECTVEGTSNPNLYWYRQAAGRGLQLLFYSVGIGQISSEVPQNLSASRPQDRQFILSSKKLLLSDSGFYLCAWSYQAGGSTDTQYFGPGTRLTVL.

For the CDR3, the DNA is TGTGCCAGCAGTTACTCACAGGCCCCCGCGGCTTTCTTT. Encoded protein: CASSYSQAPAAFF. V usage is TRBV6-5 and J usage is TRBJ1-1, with TRBD1 as a possible D gene (5 bases). Trimming cost V 0 bases and J 11 bases, with 13 bases left between them. The length of the CDR3 is 13 residues. Per germline, CDR1 MNHEY and CDR2 SVGAGI.

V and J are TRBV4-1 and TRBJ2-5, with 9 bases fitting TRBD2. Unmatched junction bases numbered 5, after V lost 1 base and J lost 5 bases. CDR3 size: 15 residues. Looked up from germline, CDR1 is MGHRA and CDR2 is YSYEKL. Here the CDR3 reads CASSQGLAEWETQYF. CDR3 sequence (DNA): TGCGCCAGCAGCCAAGGACTAGCGGAGTGGGAGACCCAGTACTTC.

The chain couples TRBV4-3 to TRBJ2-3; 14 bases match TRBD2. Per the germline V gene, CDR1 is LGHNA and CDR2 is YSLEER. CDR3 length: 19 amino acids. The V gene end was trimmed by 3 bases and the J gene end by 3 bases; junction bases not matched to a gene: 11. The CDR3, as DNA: TGCGCCAGCAGCCAGCTGAGGGGGGGACTAGCGGGAGAGACAGATACGCAGTATTTT. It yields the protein CASSQLRGGLAGETDTQYF.

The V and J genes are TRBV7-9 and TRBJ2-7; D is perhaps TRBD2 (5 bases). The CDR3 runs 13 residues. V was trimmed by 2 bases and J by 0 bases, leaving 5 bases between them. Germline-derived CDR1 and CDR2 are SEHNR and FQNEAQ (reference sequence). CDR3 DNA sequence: TGTGCCAGCAGCTTACGGGGCTCCTACGAGCAGTACTTC. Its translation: CASSLRGSYEQYF.

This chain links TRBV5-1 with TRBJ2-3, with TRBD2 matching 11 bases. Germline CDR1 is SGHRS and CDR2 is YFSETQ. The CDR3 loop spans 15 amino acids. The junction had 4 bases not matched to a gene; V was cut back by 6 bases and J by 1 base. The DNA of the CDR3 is TGCGCCAGCAAGGTGGGACTAGCGGGCACAGATACGCAGTATTTT. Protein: CASKVGLAGTDTQYF. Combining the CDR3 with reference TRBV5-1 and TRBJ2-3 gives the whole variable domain KAGVTQTPRYLIKTRGQQVTLSCSPISGHRSVSWYQQTPGQGLQFLFEYFSETQRNKGNFPGRFSGRQFSNSRSEMNVSTLELGDSALYLCASKVGLAGTDTQYFGPGTRLTVL.

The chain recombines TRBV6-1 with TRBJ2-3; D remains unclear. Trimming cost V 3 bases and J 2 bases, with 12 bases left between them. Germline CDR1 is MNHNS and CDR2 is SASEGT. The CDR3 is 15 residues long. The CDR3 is CASSDEAADTDTQYF. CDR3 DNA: TGTGCCAGCAGTGATGAGGCGGCAGACACAGATACGCAGTATTTT.

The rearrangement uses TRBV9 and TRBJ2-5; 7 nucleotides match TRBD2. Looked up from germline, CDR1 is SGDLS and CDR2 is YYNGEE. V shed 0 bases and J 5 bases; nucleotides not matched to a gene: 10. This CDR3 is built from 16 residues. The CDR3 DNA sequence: TGTGCCAGCAGCGTAGGAGGTAGCGGGTGGGTGGAGACCCAGTACTTC. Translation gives CASSVGGSGWVETQYF.

The CDR3 DNA reads TGTGCCAGCAGCCCCGGACCCAGCGGGCCCCTCCACTTT. It is translated as CASSPGPSGPLHF. The V gene is TRBV6-5, the J gene TRBJ1-6; D gene ambiguous. The CDR3 sequence is 13 residues long. Germline V lookup: CDR1 MNHEY, CDR2 SVGAGI. Trimming removed 6 bases at V and 13 bases at J, with 16 bases between.

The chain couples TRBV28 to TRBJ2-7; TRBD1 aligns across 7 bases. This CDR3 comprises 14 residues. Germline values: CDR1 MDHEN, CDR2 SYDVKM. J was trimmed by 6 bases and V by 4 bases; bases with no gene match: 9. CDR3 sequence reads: CASSWFRAGGEQYF. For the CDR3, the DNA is TGTGCCAGCAGTTGGTTTAGGGCAGGGGGCGAGCAGTACTTC.

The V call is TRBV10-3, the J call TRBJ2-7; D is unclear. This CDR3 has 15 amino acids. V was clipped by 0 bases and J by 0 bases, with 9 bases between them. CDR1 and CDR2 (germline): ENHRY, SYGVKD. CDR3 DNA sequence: TGTGCCATCAGTGAGTCCCAGGCCCGCTCCTACGAGCAGTACTTC. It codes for CAISESQARSYEQYF.

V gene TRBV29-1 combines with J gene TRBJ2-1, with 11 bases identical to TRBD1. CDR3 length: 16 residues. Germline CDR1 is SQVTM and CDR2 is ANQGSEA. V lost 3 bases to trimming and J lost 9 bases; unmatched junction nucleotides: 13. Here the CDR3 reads CSVDNLGQGGRSEQFF. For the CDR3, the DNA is TGCAGCGTTGATAATTTGGGACAGGGGGGTCGGAGTGAGCAGTTCTTC.

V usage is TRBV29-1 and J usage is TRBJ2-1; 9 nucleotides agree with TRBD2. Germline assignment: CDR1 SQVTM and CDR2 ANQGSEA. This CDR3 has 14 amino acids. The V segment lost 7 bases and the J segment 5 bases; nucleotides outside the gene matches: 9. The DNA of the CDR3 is TGCAGCGGGCTTAGCGGGGGAGCTGACAATGAGCAGTTCTTC. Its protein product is CSGLSGGADNEQFF.